The entry that follows covers one T cell receptor beta chain sequence. Its antigen is not identified. With listed TCR primers and previously described methods, bulk TCR libraries were prepared. TCRdb passed the PCR reads through MiXCR, listing each CDR3 protein once. The data show more than 450,000 distinct CDR3 sequences, about a fifth seen once. V was pared by 12 bases and J by 7 bases, with 24 bases between. The CDR3 totals 15 residues. Germline CDR1 is KGHDR and CDR2 is SFDVKD. Naive CD8 T cells were sorted, and the gate applied was CD8+CD4-CCR7+CD45RA+. This entry is derived from a study of molecular identifiers for immune sequencing clone quantification. Study overall: RNA from around 20,000 or 100,000 naive CD8 cells was split five ways in replicates, with four sequenced. The study's findings and limits: In CMV-specific effectors, clones above 20 copies held over 99% of molecules; naive, under 1%.

The chain has TRBV24-1 and TRBJ2-1; the D call may be TRBD1 or TRBD2 (5 bases each). The sequenced material came from naive CD8+ T cells from blood, with Jurkat cell RNA spiked in. Subset noted: FACS-sorted CD8+CD4-CCR7+CD45RA+ naive T cells. The origin of this receptor is a human donor in good health. Some libraries in this study had Jurkat cell RNA spiked in. Here the CDR3 DNA reads TGTGCCGCGGCCAACCCTGCCGGGACGCAAAATGAGCAGTTCTTC. This translates into CAAANPAGTQNEQFF.